The sequence of this TCR beta chain was determined in a study of T cell responses to AZD1222 COVID-19 vaccine. CDR1 ENHRY and CDR2 SYGVKD come from the germline V gene. CDR3 length: 14 amino acids. The V gene end was trimmed by 7 bases and the J gene end by 4 bases; junction bases not matched to a gene: 6. Some clones are missing from TCRdb's copy, which holds only in-frame ones; the method was immunoSEQ multiplex PCR. In the table there are some 160,000 clones, approximately 88% of which are singletons. Study-wide points: Females made up more of the donors, who were largely white British, and clonal diversity may have come out too low. The peak T cell response came first, and repertoires were sampled only after it. Spike-wide vaccine-associated CD4 TCRs dominated at 160-218 and 743-854. In the spike-specific TCR repertoire, nearly half reportedly target unmutated variant regions.

Details on this clone: Its antigen is undetermined.

The chain recombines TRBV10-3 with TRBJ1-2; 10 nucleotides match TRBD1. The TCR comes from an adult who received the AZD1222 COVID-19 vaccine. The input for sequencing was peripheral blood, taken 28 days after the second AZD1222 dose. CDR3 loop: CAITPGQGSYGYTF. CDR3 coding DNA: TGTGCCATCACCCCGGGACAGGGGAGCTATGGCTACACCTTC.